The T cell receptor beta chain under discussion was sequenced for a study of T cells after yellow fever vaccination. There are 13 residues in the CDR3. Trimming left V 6 bases short and J 4 bases short, with 12 bases between. Germline CDR1 and CDR2: MNHNS and SASEGT. Study findings and constraints: Weaker, the secondary response peaked sooner, at day 5 versus 15. High-abundance clonotypes from the bulk population could contaminate FACS-sorted repertoires.

Worth noting for this clonotype: The antigen is undetermined.

TCRdb recomputed calls from the 5' RACE reads with MiXCR, one row per CDR3 protein. Counted here are under 550,000 distinct CDR3 sequences, 20% to 25% occurring once; the ten biggest clones make up about a sixth. V usage is TRBV6-1 and J usage is TRBJ1-2; D is possibly TRBD1 (5 bases). The material was PBMCs, obtained approximately 20 days after the first yellow fever vaccination. The TCR comes from a man aged 18 to 30 who received the YFV17D yellow fever vaccine. CDR3 residues: CASSEIDSYGYTF. The CDR3 coding sequence is TGTGCCAGCAGCGAGATTGACAGCTATGGCTACACCTTC.